Described below is a single T cell receptor beta chain sequence and its context. The trim removed 5 bases at V and 9 bases at J, leaving 11 bases unmatched. Germline V gene data show CDR1 as SEHNR and CDR2 as FQNEAQ (reference sequence). The CDR3 extends over 16 amino acids. The data are from a study of blood T cell repertoires in COVID-19. In the study overall: The cDNA or gDNA used as material had been derived from T cells, B-cell-depleted T cells, or PBMCs.

Methods used by the authors: Estimation of nucleated cell counts relied on the amplification of reference gene primers. The method was immunoSEQ multiplex PCR; TCRdb's version includes in-frame clones alone and lacks a portion of them. V and J calls and clone size are those listed in that table; D and trimming were worked out from the DNA. There are tens of thousands of clones in the sample; 82% occur only once, and roughly an eighth lies in the top ten. The specimen was peripheral blood. This clonotype originated in a human donor in a cohort sampled during active COVID-19. This chain connects TRBV7-9 to TRBJ2-7; TRBD2 agrees at 15 bases. CDR3 in amino acids: CASSRGTSGGWIGQYV. In nucleotides, the CDR3 is TGTGCCAGCAGCCGAGGGACTAGCGGGGGGTGGATAGGGCAGTACGTC.